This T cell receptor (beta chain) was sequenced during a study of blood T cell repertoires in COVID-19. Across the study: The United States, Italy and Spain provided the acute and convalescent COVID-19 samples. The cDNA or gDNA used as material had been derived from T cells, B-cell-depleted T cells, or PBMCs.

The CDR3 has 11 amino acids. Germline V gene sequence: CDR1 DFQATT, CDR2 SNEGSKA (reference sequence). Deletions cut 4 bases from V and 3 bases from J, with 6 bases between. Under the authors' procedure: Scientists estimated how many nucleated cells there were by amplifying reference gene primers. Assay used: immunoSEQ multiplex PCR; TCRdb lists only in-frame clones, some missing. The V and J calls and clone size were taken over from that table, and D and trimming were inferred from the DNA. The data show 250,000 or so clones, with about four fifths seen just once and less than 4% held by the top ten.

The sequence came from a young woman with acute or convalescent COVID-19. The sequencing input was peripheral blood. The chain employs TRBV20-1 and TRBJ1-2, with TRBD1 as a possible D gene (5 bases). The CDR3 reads CSATGDYGYTF. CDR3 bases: TGCAGTGCTACGGGGGACTATGGCTACACCTTC.